These 15 T cell receptor beta chains were sequenced from one sample in a study of blood T cells in healthy people across ages. Primed by a sample-barcoded 5' primer and a J-beta primer mix, a second PCR proceeded for 7 to 11 cycles. TCRdb independently ran MiXCR on the 5' RACE reads; one entry per CDR3 protein. The sample shows roughly 500,000 distinct CDR3 sequences, 25% to 30% of them seen only once. Material: blood. These receptors were obtained from a woman in her 70s in good health.

A word on this clonotype: The junction shows a germline mismatch at one end, possibly a read error. The gene calls are TRBV3-1 and TRBJ1-1; 9 bases match TRBD1. This CDR3 is 15 amino acids long. Germline V lookup: CDR1 LGHDT, CDR2 YNNKEL (reference sequence). This CDR3 is CASSQGTGRNTAAFF. In DNA form, the CDR3 reads TGTGCCAGCAGCCAGGGGACAGGGAGGAACACTGCAGCTTTCTTT.

The chain carries TRBV7-2 and TRBJ2-2; TRBD2 agrees at 8 bases. CDR3 length equals 16 residues. CDR1 and CDR2 (germline): SGHTA, FQGNSA. The J segment lost 4 bases and the V segment lost 5 bases, leaving 9 bases of the junction unmatched. CDR3 bases: TGTGCCAGCAGCCGTCGAGCGGGAGTCGGCACCGGGGAGCTGTTTTTT. Translation: CASSRRAGVGTGELFF.

Comments on this clonotype: A junction end diverges from the germline sequence, so it may reflect a read error. The rearrangement joins TRBV9 to TRBJ2-1; 9 bases map to TRBD1. Per germline, CDR1 SGDLS and CDR2 YYNGEE. The CDR3 runs 15 residues. CDR3 residues: CASSSGTGSYNDQFF. The CDR3 region has the DNA TGTGCCAGCAGCAGCGGGACAGGGTCATACAATGACCAGTTCTTC.

This clonotype was seen a handful of times. The rearrangement uses TRBV6-6 and TRBJ1-6, with 8 bases that match TRBD1. The CDR3 loop spans 15 amino acids. J lost 6 bases, V lost 9 bases, and 10 bases had no gene match. Per germline, CDR1 MNHNY and CDR2 SVGAGI (reference sequence). The chain's CDR3 is CASSNRGMGNSPLHF. The CDR3 DNA is TGTGCCAGTTCAAACAGGGGGATGGGTAATTCACCCCTCCACTTT.

In this sample, this clonotype turned up a few times. The J gene is TRBJ1-3, the V gene TRBV9; D gene unclear. The germline CDR1 and CDR2 sequences are SGDLS and YYNGEE. This CDR3 has 16 residues. Trimming left V 0 bases short and J 3 bases short, with 13 bases between. The CDR3 region has the DNA TGTGCCAGCAGCGTAGTTCCGGGGTCCTATGGAAACACCATATATTTT. This gives the protein CASSVVPGSYGNTIYF.

This clonotype has more than one count but fewer than ten. This rearrangement joins TRBV5-6 to TRBJ2-5; D may correspond to TRBD1 or TRBD2 (6 bases each). The DNA end lines up better with TRBJ2-1; the J call may be wrong. Germline V gene data show CDR1 as SGHDT and CDR2 as YYEEEE. The CDR3 has 16 amino acids. The DNA for the CDR3 is TGTGCCAGCAGCCCCGGGGGCTCCAGGGCCTACAATGAGCAGTTCTTC. The encoded protein is CASSPGGSRAYNEQFF.

In this sample, this clonotype turned up a few times. The chain links TRBV11-3 to TRBJ2-3; D is perhaps TRBD2 (9 bases). CDR3 length: 16 residues. Germline V gene sequence: CDR1 SGHNT, CDR2 YENEEA. Trimming removed 1 base from V and 5 bases from J, with 16 bases in between. The CDR3 protein is CASSLGLAGTGDTQYF. The DNA for the CDR3 is TGTGCCAGCAGCTTAGGGCTAGCGGGGACAGGAGATACGCAGTATTTT.

The chain joins TRBV6-2 or TRBV6-3 to TRBJ2-3; TRBD2 matches at 12 bases. CDR1 is MNHEY, CDR2 SVGEGT, per germline. Trimming cost V 5 bases and J 0 bases; bases outside gene matches: 9. The CDR3 has 18 amino acids. CDR3 loop: CASSLRLAGVTSTDTQYF. The CDR3 region has the DNA TGTGCCAGCAGTCTAAGACTAGCGGGGGTTACTAGCACAGATACGCAGTATTTT.

This clonotype appeared a few times. The chain uses TRBV6-2 or TRBV6-3 and TRBJ1-1; D uncertain. Trimming removed 0 bases from V and 2 bases from J, with 7 bases in between. The CDR3 loop spans 14 amino acids. In germline, CDR1 is MNHEY, CDR2 SVGEGT. CDR3 loop: CASSYSGYNTEAFF. The CDR3 bases are TGTGCCAGCAGTTACTCGGGATACAACACTGAAGCTTTCTTT.

Comment on this clonotype: A much bigger clone sits one base away, suggesting this may be a read error. The chain links TRBV14 to TRBJ1-1, with a possible D match to TRBD1 (5 bases). V was pared by 2 bases and J by 1 base, with 5 bases between. CDR1 is SGHDN, CDR2 FVKESK, per germline. The CDR3 loop spans 13 amino acids. CDR3 amino acids: CASSQQGNTEAFF. CDR3 coding DNA: TGTGCCAGCAGCCAACAGGGGAACACTGAAGCTTTCTTT.

This clonotype has only a few counts. The V call is TRBV10-3, the J call TRBJ1-6; D unresolved. The CDR3 length is 14 residues. CDR1 ENHRY and CDR2 SYGVKD come from the germline V gene. V lost 2 bases and J 10 bases, leaving 12 bases between the germline ends. In nucleotides, the CDR3 is TGTGCCATCAGTGAGGCGGATATGGGCTCACCCCTCCACTTT. Its translation is CAISEADMGSPLHF.

This clonotype showed up just a few times. V is TRBV4-3 and J is TRBJ2-7, with TRBD1 as a possible D gene (6 bases). Germline CDR1 and CDR2: LGHNA and YSLEER. CDR3 length: 15 residues. Trimming pared 2 bases from V and 4 bases from J, leaving 15 bases between. The DNA of the CDR3 is TGCGCCAGCAGCCAATCGGGCAGGGGAATATACGAGCAGTACTTC. It encodes CASSQSGRGIYEQYF.

This clonotype has more than one count but fewer than ten. This chain uses TRBV7-3 with TRBJ1-6; D ambiguous. The V and J ends lost 3 bases and 6 bases respectively, with 9 bases between them. Germline loops: CDR1 SGHTA, CDR2 FQGTGA. The CDR3 is made up of 14 amino acids. The CDR3 DNA sequence: TGTGCCAGCAGCTTTGGCCGGATTAATTCACCCCTCCACTTT. It translates to CASSFGRINSPLHF. The full variable domain, completed using reference TRBV7-3 and TRBJ1-6, is GAGVSQTPSNKVTEKGKYVELRCDPISGHTALYWYRQSLGQGPEFLIYFQGTGAADDSGLPNDRFFAVRPEGSVSTLKIQRTERGDSAVYLCASSFGRINSPLHFGNGTRLTVT.

With respect to this clonotype: Sequence at one end of the junction differs from germline and may be a read error. The J gene is TRBJ2-5, the V gene TRBV7-3; D unresolved. The J call is doubtful: the DNA matches TRBJ2-1 better. Germline V CDR1 and CDR2: SGHTA, FQGTGA. This CDR3 has 14 amino acids. The CDR3 nucleotides are TGTGTCAGCAGCTTTGGACCCCAAAACAATGAGCAGTTCTTC. It encodes CVSSFGPQNNEQFF.

The chain recombines TRBV7-2 with TRBJ1-5; D call uncertain. V gave up 3 bases and J gave up 1 base, with 10 bases separating them. The CDR3 consists of 15 residues. From germline, CDR1 is SGHTA and CDR2 FQGNSA. CDR3: CASSFRGVSNQPQHF. CDR3 nucleotides: TGTGCCAGCAGCTTTCGCGGGGTCAGCAATCAGCCCCAGCATTTT.